One and the same sample provided the 28 T cell receptor beta chains below, sequenced in a study of CD8 T cells in Susac syndrome. Reverse transcription of roughly 0.5 to 1 ug RNA was performed with random hexamers. TCRdb reanalysed the immunoSEQ multiplex PCR reads using MiXCR and keeps one entry per CDR3 protein. This table has more than 85,000 distinct CDR3 sequences, roughly 95% appearing once. Sequencing was performed on CD4+ T cells from PBMCs. The receptors were sampled from a human donor in good health.

The J gene is TRBJ2-1, the V gene TRBV12-3 or TRBV12-4, with 9 positions matching TRBD2. The CDR3 spans 14 residues. The V gene end was trimmed by 3 bases and the J gene end by 9 bases; junction bases not matched to a gene: 6. CDR3 nucleotide sequence: TGTGCCAGCAGTTTGCTAGCGGGACTGGGTGAGCAGTTCTTC. It is translated as CASSLLAGLGEQFF.

The V call is TRBV3-1, the J call TRBJ2-7, with 8 positions matching TRBD1. The junction had 5 bases not matched to a gene; V was cut back by 1 base and J by 6 bases. The CDR3 contains 14 residues. From germline, CDR1 is LGHDT and CDR2 YNNKEL (reference sequence). CDR3 DNA sequence: TGTGCCAGCAGCCAAGCGCGCAGGGGGCGCGAGCAGTACTTC. Translating it yields CASSQARRGREQYF.

The chain is built from TRBV5-1 and TRBJ2-3; 7 nucleotides line up with TRBD2. Germline CDR1 and CDR2: SGHRS and YFSETQ. V was pared by 4 bases and J by 1 base, with 3 bases of the junction left unmatched. The CDR3 has 14 amino acids. CDR3 in DNA: TGCGCCAGCAGCCGCGGGAGTCGCACAGATACGCAGTATTTT. Amino acids: CASSRGSRTDTQYF.

V and J are TRBV10-3 and TRBJ2-3; TRBD1 or TRBD2 may be the D gene (5 bases each). The germline V gene has CDR1 ENHRY and CDR2 SYGVKD. Trimming removed 2 bases from V and 2 bases from J, with 20 bases in between. The CDR3 contains 18 residues. The CDR3 sequence is CAISEPGTLGSHTDTQYF. Written as DNA, the CDR3 is TGTGCCATCAGTGAGCCCGGGACCCTGGGGAGCCACACAGATACGCAGTATTTT.

V and J are TRBV5-1 and TRBJ2-2; 9 bases align to TRBD1. Germline V lookup: CDR1 SGHRS, CDR2 YFSETQ. Losses at the gene ends were 1 base for V and 5 bases for J; bases not matched to a gene: 3. The CDR3 has 15 residues. CDR3 protein: CASSLHGQGTGELFF. The CDR3 DNA is TGCGCCAGCAGCTTGCACGGACAGGGGACCGGGGAGCTGTTTTTT. The full variable domain, its missing parts supplied by reference TRBV5-1 and TRBJ2-2, is KAGVTQTPRYLIKTRGQQVTLSCSPISGHRSVSWYQQTPGQGLQFLFEYFSETQRNKGNFPGRFSGRQFSNSRSEMNVSTLELGDSALYLCASSLHGQGTGELFFGEGSRLTVL.

The chain links TRBV7-9 to TRBJ2-1; no firm D call. This CDR3 has 12 amino acids. Trimming took off 5 bases at V and 7 bases at J, with 9 bases between the two ends. Germline-derived CDR1 and CDR2 are SEHNR and FQNEAQ (reference sequence). CDR3 DNA sequence: TGTGCCAGCAGCCCAAAGGGTAATGAGCAGTTCTTC. Translation gives CASSPKGNEQFF. Using reference TRBV7-9 and TRBJ2-1 for the parts outside the CDR3, the full variable domain is DTGVSQNPRHKITKRGQNVTFRCDPISEHNRLYWYRQTLGQGPEFLTYFQNEAQLEKSRLLSDRFSAERPKGSFSTLEIQRTEQGDSAMYLCASSPKGNEQFFGPGTRLTVL.

The chain has TRBV3-1 and TRBJ2-7, with 7 nucleotides matching TRBD2. The trim removed 8 bases at V and 2 bases at J, leaving 6 bases unmatched. Germline V gives CDR1 LGHDT, CDR2 YNNKEL (reference sequence). The CDR3 spans 13 residues. This CDR3 is CASGLAATYEQYF. The CDR3, as DNA: TGTGCCAGCGGGCTAGCGGCCACCTACGAGCAGTACTTC.

V usage is TRBV19 and J usage is TRBJ1-5; D unclear. Germline CDR1 reads LNHDA; CDR2 reads SQIVND (reference sequence). Deletions cut 6 bases from V and 4 bases from J, with 10 bases between. The CDR3 extends over 13 amino acids. The CDR3 DNA follows: TGTGCCAGTAGGAACGACGGGAATCAGCCCCAGCATTTT. Protein sequence: CASRNDGNQPQHF.

About this clonotype itself: A read error may account for a junction end that differs from germline. The rearrangement joins TRBV20-1 to TRBJ2-3; D remains unclear. CDR1 and CDR2 (germline): DFQATT, SNEGSKA (reference sequence). CDR3 length: 11 residues. DNA of the CDR3: TGCAGTCCTAGGTTGGGAGATACGCAGTATTTT. Its protein is CSPRLGDTQYF.

The rearrangement joins TRBV3-1 to TRBJ2-4, with 8 bases aligning to TRBD1. This CDR3 is built from 14 residues. The ends lost 4 bases at V and 6 bases at J; junction bases unmatched: 5. Per germline, CDR1 LGHDT and CDR2 YNNKEL (reference sequence). The CDR3 spells CASSPGQGVNIQYF. CDR3 DNA: TGTGCCAGCAGCCCTGGACAGGGAGTAAACATTCAGTACTTC.

This chain links TRBV3-1 with TRBJ2-5, with a weak D call TRBD2 (6 bases). The CDR3 sequence is 14 residues long. V was clipped by 1 base and J by 2 bases, with 8 bases between them. Germline V gene sequence: CDR1 LGHDT, CDR2 YNNKEL (reference sequence). DNA of the CDR3: TGTGCCAGCAGCCAAGCTAGCGCTCAAGAGACCCAGTACTTC. Its protein is CASSQASAQETQYF.

This rearrangement joins TRBV3-1 to TRBJ2-4; D perhaps matches TRBD2 (5 bases). V shed 8 bases and J shed 3 bases, with 11 bases lying between them. The CDR3 length is 13 residues. Germline CDR1 and CDR2: LGHDT and YNNKEL (reference sequence). CDR3 in amino acids: CASGRGDKNIQYF. Here the CDR3 DNA reads TGTGCCAGCGGGAGAGGAGACAAAAACATTCAGTACTTC.

The chain combines TRBV10-3 with TRBJ2-7, with D possibly being TRBD1 (5 bases). V was cut by 0 bases and J by 0 bases, with 18 bases left in between. In germline, CDR1 is ENHRY, CDR2 SYGVKD. The CDR3 spans 18 residues. CDR3 DNA: TGTGCCATCAGTGAGTCGAGAACGAACAGGTTTAGCTCCTACGAGCAGTACTTC. Its translation is CAISESRTNRFSSYEQYF.

This chain links TRBV4-1 with TRBJ1-6; TRBD1 might be the D (6 bases). The CDR3 length is 16 residues. Per germline, CDR1 MGHRA and CDR2 YSYEKL. V lost 1 base and J lost 7, with 14 bases in between. CDR3 region: CASSQVSWGGNSPLHF. In DNA form, the CDR3 reads TGCGCCAGCAGCCAAGTTTCTTGGGGGGGCAATTCACCCCTCCACTTT.

The chain uses TRBV9 and TRBJ1-5, with D hard to call. There are 15 residues in the CDR3. V was cut by 2 bases and J by 2 bases, with 11 bases left in between. Germline V gene lookup returns CDR1 SGDLS and CDR2 YYNGEE. The CDR3 sequence is CASSVEGNRNQPQHF. CDR3 nucleotides: TGTGCCAGCAGCGTTGAAGGGAACCGCAATCAGCCCCAGCATTTT.

J is TRBJ2-2 and V is TRBV7-8, with 9 bases fitting TRBD1. This CDR3 is 14 amino acids long. Germline CDR1 reads SGHVS; CDR2 reads FQNEAQ. With 5 bases clipped from V and 6 bases from J, the junction kept 4 bases outside the gene matches. CDR3 bases: TGTGCCAGCAGCCCTGGGACAGGGCCCGGGGAGCTGTTTTTT. Amino acids: CASSPGTGPGELFF.

The J gene is TRBJ2-1, the V gene TRBV7-9; a possible D gene is TRBD2 (7 bases). The CDR3 runs to 15 residues. V lost 3 bases, J lost 9 bases, and 18 bases lay in between. CDR1 is SEHNR and CDR2 is FQNEAQ in the germline V gene (reference sequence). The CDR3 DNA sequence: TGTGCCAGCAGCTTGAGGGGGGAGGGAGCTGTTGAGCAGTTCTTC. It specifies CASSLRGEGAVEQFF. The full variable domain, with the rest looked up from reference TRBV7-9 and TRBJ2-1, is DTGVSQNPRHKITKRGQNVTFRCDPISEHNRLYWYRQTLGQGPEFLTYFQNEAQLEKSRLLSDRFSAERPKGSFSTLEIQRTEQGDSAMYLCASSLRGEGAVEQFFGPGTRLTVL.

V usage is TRBV2 and J usage is TRBJ2-2, with D perhaps matching TRBD1 (6 bases). V was pared by 2 bases and J by 3 bases, with 19 bases between. The CDR3 spans 18 residues. The germline CDR1 and CDR2 sequences are SNHLY and FYNNEI. In DNA form, the CDR3 reads TGTGCCAGCAGTGAACGTCAGGGGCTAGGCTCCTACACCGGGGAGCTGTTTTTT. Its protein product is CASSERQGLGSYTGELFF.

In regard to this clonotype: The junction shows a germline mismatch at one end, possibly a read error. The CDR3 DNA follows: TGTGCCAGCAGTTACCAATCGGGGTGGGGGGCGCTGTTTTTT. Protein product: CASSYQSGWGALFF. The chain carries TRBV6-6 and TRBJ2-2; D is tentatively TRBD1 or TRBD2 (6 bases each). This CDR3 is built from 14 residues. CDR1 and CDR2 (germline): MNHNY, SVGAGI (reference sequence).

The rearrangement links TRBV5-8 to TRBJ2-5; 8 bases are a match to TRBD1. CDR3 length equals 17 residues. V lost 4 bases, J lost 5 bases, and 16 bases stayed unmatched. Germline CDR1 SGHTS, CDR2 YDEGEE. In nucleotides, the CDR3 is TGTGCCAGCAGCCGTGTTCAGCGCACAGGGGGTACGGAGACCCAGTACTTC. Translated: CASSRVQRTGGTETQYF. Full variable domain (outside the CDR3, taken from reference TRBV5-8 and TRBJ2-5): EAGVTQSPTHLIKTRGQQATLRCSPISGHTSVYWYQQALGLGLQFLLWYDEGEERNRGNFPPRFSGRQFPNYSSELNVNALELEDSALYLCASSRVQRTGGTETQYFGPGTRLLVL.

The chain recombines TRBV6-1 with TRBJ1-3; tentative D call: TRBD1 (6 bases). Germline V gene sequence: CDR1 MNHNS, CDR2 SASEGT. This CDR3 is 15 amino acids long. The germline V and J ends were trimmed by 4 bases and 0 bases, with 10 bases remaining between them. The CDR3 protein is CASSGTGSSGNTIYF. The CDR3 bases are TGTGCCAGCAGTGGAACAGGGAGCTCTGGAAACACCATATATTTT.

The V gene is TRBV28, the J gene TRBJ1-4; TRBD1 is a possible D gene (5 bases). CDR3 size: 15 residues. Germline V gene lookup returns CDR1 MDHEN and CDR2 SYDVKM. Between the trimmed V and J ends, which lost 3 bases and 7 bases, there was a span of 15 bases. The chain's CDR3 is CASSFPGLIGEKLFF. The CDR3 nucleotides read TGTGCCAGCAGTTTCCCAGGGCTAATTGGTGAAAAACTGTTTTTT.

The CDR3 reads CAWREGISGPTEAFF. The DNA for the CDR3 is TGTGCCTGGAGAGAGGGGATTTCAGGTCCCACTGAAGCTTTCTTT. The gene calls are TRBV30 and TRBJ1-1, with D maybe TRBD1 (5 bases). The CDR3 loop spans 15 amino acids. V gave up 3 bases and J gave up 4 bases, with 18 bases separating them. Germline values: CDR1 GTSNPN, CDR2 SVGIG (reference sequence).

This chain connects TRBV5-1 to TRBJ2-5, with 10 positions matching TRBD2. The CDR3 length is 16 residues. The J segment lost 5 bases and the V segment lost 2 bases, leaving 9 bases of the junction unmatched. From germline, CDR1 is SGHRS and CDR2 YFSETQ. The CDR3 DNA reads TGCGCCAGCAGCTTCACAAAGCGGGGGGGAGGCGAGACCCAGTACTTC. It specifies CASSFTKRGGGETQYF.

This chain connects TRBV19 to TRBJ2-2; D ambiguous. This CDR3 has 15 residues. The V end was cut by 7 bases, the J end by 0 bases, with 12 bases between. Germline assignment: CDR1 LNHDA and CDR2 SQIVND (reference sequence). The CDR3 DNA follows: TGTGCCAGTAAGGACGGGCTGGCGAACACCGGGGAGCTGTTTTTT. This encodes CASKDGLANTGELFF.

About this clonotype: An end of the junction differs from the germline gene, which may be a read error. The chain has TRBV2 and TRBJ1-6, with TRBD1 matching 10 bases. The length of the CDR3 is 13 residues. Germline loops: CDR1 SNHLY, CDR2 FYNNEI. This CDR3 reads CAGRDRGNSPLHF. The CDR3 DNA is TGTGCCGGCAGGGACAGGGGAAATTCACCCCTCCACTTT.

V is TRBV3-1 and J is TRBJ1-2, with 9 nucleotides matching TRBD1. Germline assignment: CDR1 LGHDT and CDR2 YNNKEL (reference sequence). The CDR3 contains 13 residues. J gave up 6 bases and V 1 base, and 0 bases lay outside the gene matches. The CDR3 DNA sequence: TGTGCCAGCAGCCAAGGACAGGGGGATGGCTACACCTTC. This translates into CASSQGQGDGYTF.

This clonotype was observed once. At one boundary the junction diverges from the germline segment, which might be a read error. The chain has TRBV7-2 and TRBJ1-3; D ambiguous. Germline loops: CDR1 SGHTA, CDR2 FQGNSA. This CDR3 has 14 residues. The CDR3 nucleotides are TGTGCCAGCAGCTTTGGAGGGTCTGTAAACACCATATATTTT. It codes for CASSFGGSVNTIYF.